This TCR beta chain was retrieved from a study of graft-versus-host responses after intestinal transplantation. Study at large: Recipients had transplants, and these were multivisceral, liver-intestinal, or isolated intestinal. All recipients were given anti-thymocyte globulin induction, and tacrolimus and steroids were then administered for three to four years.

Trimming took 1 base from V and 3 from J, leaving 7 bases between them. Germline lookup yields CDR1 SEHNR and CDR2 FQNEAQ (reference sequence). There are 13 residues in the CDR3. Method: immunoSEQ multiplex PCR; TCRdb's copy keeps in-frame clones and lacks some. Seen here are approximately 60,000 clones, 90% to 95% observed once, and the top ten hold about 1.5%. To note about this clone: Its cognate antigen is unknown.

Source: unstimulated CD8+ T cells sorted from spleen or lymph node cells, taken before transplant. The sequence was collected from a human donor who was the organ donor for an intestinal transplant. The chain has TRBV7-9 and TRBJ2-7, with unresolved D. The CDR3 DNA reads TGTGCCAGCAGCTTAGTGGCCAGCTACGAGCAGTACTTC. Residues: CASSLVASYEQYF. Together with reference TRBV7-9 and TRBJ2-7, the CDR3 gives the full variable domain: DTGVSQNPRHKITKRGQNVTFRCDPISEHNRLYWYRQTLGQGPEFLTYFQNEAQLEKSRLLSDRFSAERPKGSFSTLEIQRTEQGDSAMYLCASSLVASYEQYFGPGTRLTVT.